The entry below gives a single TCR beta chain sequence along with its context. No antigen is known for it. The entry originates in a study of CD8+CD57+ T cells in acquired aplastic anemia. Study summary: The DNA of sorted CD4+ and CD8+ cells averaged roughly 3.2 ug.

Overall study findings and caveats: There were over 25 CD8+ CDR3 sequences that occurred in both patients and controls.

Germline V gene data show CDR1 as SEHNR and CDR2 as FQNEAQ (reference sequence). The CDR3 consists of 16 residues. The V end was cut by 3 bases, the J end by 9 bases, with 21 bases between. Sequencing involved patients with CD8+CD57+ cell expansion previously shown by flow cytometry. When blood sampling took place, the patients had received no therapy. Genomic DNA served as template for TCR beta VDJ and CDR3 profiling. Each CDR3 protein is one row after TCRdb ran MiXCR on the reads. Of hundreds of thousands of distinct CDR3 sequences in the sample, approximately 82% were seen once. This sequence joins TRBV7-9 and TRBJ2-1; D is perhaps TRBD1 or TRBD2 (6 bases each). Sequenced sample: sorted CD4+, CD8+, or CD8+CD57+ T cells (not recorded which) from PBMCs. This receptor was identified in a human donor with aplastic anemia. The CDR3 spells CASSFERRGRRGEQFF. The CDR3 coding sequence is TGTGCCAGCAGCTTTGAGAGAAGGGGGAGGAGGGGTGAGCAGTTCTTC.